Presented here are 32 T cell receptor beta chains from one specimen sequenced in a study of regulatory T cells in long-lasting Graves disease. Arm-PCR of CDR3 regions and iRepertoire HTBI primers were the basis on which TCR beta libraries were built. Each CDR3 protein is one row after TCRdb ran MiXCR on the multiplex PCR reads. Of a few hundred thousand distinct CDR3 sequences listed, 20% to 25% were seen once; the top ten hold under 15%. Time point indicated: persistent/refractory GD, antithyroid drugs over 5 years with positive TRAb. PBMC-extracted RNA yielded the TCR library. The specimen comprised peripheral blood mononuclear cells (PBMCs), sampled when the disease was refractory, from a patient treated with antithyroid drugs. These receptors all come from a female donor with Graves disease.

Concerning this clonotype: A far larger clone is off by one base, so a read error is likely. This chain connects TRBV6-1 to TRBJ2-5; possible D gene TRBD2, 5 bases. Germline CDR1 and CDR2: MNHNS and SASEGT. Trimming took off 6 bases at V and 5 bases at J, with 16 bases between the two ends. The CDR3 is 14 amino acids. The DNA for the CDR3 is TGTGCCAGCAGCACTACAGAGGGCGGTGAGACCCAGTACTTC. As protein: CASSTTEGGETQYF.

The chain joins TRBV11-3 to TRBJ2-5, with 14 bases identical to TRBD2. The ends lost 9 bases at V and 4 bases at J; junction bases unmatched: 10. Germline loops: CDR1 SGHNT, CDR2 YENEEA. The CDR3 contains 16 residues. The CDR3, as DNA: TGTGCCAGTTCGACTAGCGGGGGGGCCTTGGGAGAGACCCAGTACTTC. Protein: CASSTSGGALGETQYF.

The chain combines TRBV6-1 with TRBJ2-1, with 9 bases that match TRBD1. In germline, CDR1 is MNHNS, CDR2 SASEGT. The CDR3 is made up of 17 amino acids. V dropped 6 bases and J dropped 5; count of bases not matched to a gene: 14. DNA for the CDR3: TGTGCCAGCAGACGCCTACGGGCGGGACAGGGAGACAATGAGCAGTTCTTC. It translates to CASRRLRAGQGDNEQFF.

This clonotype has only a few counts. The rearrangement links TRBV30 to TRBJ1-1; TRBD1 matches 10 bases. There are 15 residues in the CDR3. Looked up from germline, CDR1 is GTSNPN and CDR2 is SVGIG (reference sequence). Unmatched junction bases numbered 4, after V lost 2 bases and J lost 1 base. The CDR3 region is CAWSRTGGWNTEAFF. The DNA of the CDR3 is TGTGCCTGGAGTCGGACAGGGGGGTGGAACACTGAAGCTTTCTTT. The whole variable domain, filled in from reference TRBV30 and TRBJ1-1, reads SQTIHQWPATLVQPVGSPLSLECTVEGTSNPNLYWYRQAAGRGLQLLFYSVGIGQISSEVPQNLSASRPQDRQFILSSKKLLLSDSGFYLCAWSRTGGWNTEAFFGQGTRLTVV.

This clonotype showed up many times. The chain joins TRBV12-3 or TRBV12-4 to TRBJ1-6; no definite D call. V was shortened by 6 bases and J by 9 bases, with 15 bases between the two germline ends. The length of the CDR3 is 14 residues. CDR3 amino acids: CASSQTPLGSPLHF. CDR3 DNA: TGTGCCAGCAGCCAGACACCACTGGGTTCACCCCTCCACTTT.

This clonotype has at least ten counts. This chain joins TRBV6-1 and TRBJ2-5; D is uncertain. Germline V gene data show CDR1 as MNHNS and CDR2 as SASEGT. This CDR3 is built from 10 residues. The V gene lost 6 bases and the J gene lost 14 bases, with 13 bases spanning the gap. The CDR3 protein is CASRKVRIYF. CDR3 DNA: TGTGCCAGCAGGAAGGTGCGAATTTACTTC.

This clonotype was counted between two and nine times. A far larger clone lies a single base away; this is likely a read error. The gene calls are TRBV12-3 or TRBV12-4 and TRBJ2-7; the D gene could be TRBD1 or TRBD2 (5 bases each). The germline V and J ends were trimmed by 3 bases and 0 bases, with 9 bases remaining between them. The CDR3 has 14 residues. In nucleotides, the CDR3 is TGTGCCAGCAGTTTGGGACGGAGCTCCTACGAGCAGTACTTC. It specifies CASSLGRSSYEQYF.

The V gene is TRBV24-1, the J gene TRBJ2-4; D is possibly TRBD1 or TRBD2 (8 bases each). Judging by the DNA end, TRBJ2-1 fits better; the J call may be wrong. The CDR3 covers 16 residues. Germline loops: CDR1 KGHDR, CDR2 SFDVKD. CDR3 coding DNA: TGTGCCACCAGTGATTCCACTAGCGGACAGGGCCCCGAGCAGTTCTTC. This translates into CATSDSTSGQGPEQFF.

In its sample, this clonotype was seen once. V gene TRBV24-1 combines with J gene TRBJ2-2, with D uncertain. The V end was cut by 12 bases, the J end by 5 bases, with 15 bases between. Germline CDR1 and CDR2: KGHDR and SFDVKD. CDR3 length: 13 residues. The CDR3 nucleotides read TGTGCCCCGGTGTTGCCGGAGACCGGGGAGCTGTTTTTT. This encodes CAPVLPETGELFF.

This clonotype was seen only a few times. The chain recombines TRBV13 with TRBJ2-7, with D tentatively TRBD2 (7 bases). V was shortened by 6 bases and J by 4 bases, with 28 bases between the two germline ends. This CDR3 is 18 amino acids long. Germline V lookup: CDR1 PRHDT, CDR2 FYEKMQ (reference sequence). The CDR3 spells CASRRIPPRGAPGYEQYF. The CDR3 nucleotides read TGTGCCAGCAGACGTATCCCCCCCCGGGGGGCCCCGGGGTACGAGCAGTACTTC.

This clonotype has a handful of counts. The chain employs TRBV7-2 and TRBJ2-2, with 10 bases identical to TRBD1. The CDR3 length is 15 residues. Per the germline V gene, CDR1 is SGHTA and CDR2 is FQGNSA. V trimming: 2 bases; J trimming: 6 bases; junction bases outside the gene matches: 3. The CDR3 region is CASSLRQGAPGELFF. DNA for the CDR3: TGTGCCAGCAGCTTAAGACAGGGGGCCCCCGGGGAGCTGTTTTTT.

The table lists this clonotype with many counts. V usage is TRBV28 and J usage is TRBJ1-2; D ambiguous. Germline CDR1 and CDR2: MDHEN and SYDVKM. Trimming pared 6 bases from V and 3 bases from J, leaving 11 bases between. The CDR3 runs 13 residues. CDR3 sequence reads: CASRPAGYYGYTF. CDR3 in DNA: TGTGCCAGCAGACCCGCGGGGTACTATGGCTACACCTTC.

This clonotype was detected many times. The chain recombines TRBV6-1 with TRBJ2-7; TRBD2 aligns across 7 bases. CDR1 and CDR2 (germline): MNHNS, SASEGT. The ends lost 10 bases at V and 0 bases at J; junction bases unmatched: 12. This CDR3 spans 15 amino acids. The CDR3 coding sequence is TGTGCCACCAACGGGAGGACCGAGGGCTCCTACGAGCAGTACTTC. This sequence encodes CATNGRTEGSYEQYF.

The chain employs TRBV20-1 and TRBJ2-7; TRBD2 aligns across 12 bases. V lost 3 bases to trimming and J lost 5 bases; unmatched junction nucleotides: 5. The CDR3 has 14 residues. Germline V lookup: CDR1 DFQATT, CDR2 SNEGSKA (reference sequence). Here the CDR3 reads CSASRLAGVHEQYF. CDR3 in DNA: TGCAGTGCTAGTAGACTAGCGGGAGTACACGAGCAGTACTTC.

The chain has TRBV5-6 and TRBJ2-2; D is uncertain. The V gene lost 4 bases and the J gene lost 5 bases, with 9 bases spanning the gap. There are 13 residues in the CDR3. Germline V CDR1 and CDR2: SGHDT, YYEEEE. The CDR3 DNA is TGTGCCAGCAGCCCCGACGATACCGGGGAGCTGTTTTTT. This codes for CASSPDDTGELFF.

The rearrangement joins TRBV12-5 to TRBJ2-2; the D is unclear. Germline CDR1 is LGHNT and CDR2 is FRNRAP. V lost 0 bases to trimming and J lost 7 bases, with 6 bases between them. This CDR3 region has 13 residues. The CDR3 reads CASGLVSIGELFF. CDR3 nucleotide sequence: TGTGCTAGTGGTTTGGTTTCGATCGGGGAGCTGTTTTTT. The whole variable domain, remainder taken from reference TRBV12-5 and TRBJ2-2, is DARVTQTPRHKVTEMGQEVTMRCQPILGHNTVFWYRQTMMQGLELLAYFRNRAPLDDSGMPKDRFSAEMPDATLATLKIQPSEPRDSAVYFCASGLVSIGELFFGEGSRLTVL.

This clonotype came up many times. The CDR3 DNA follows: TGCAGCGTTCGCTTGGGCCTTATCTCCTACGAGCAGTACTTC. Encoded protein: CSVRLGLISYEQYF. This chain joins TRBV29-1 and TRBJ2-7, with D uncertain. This CDR3 has 14 residues. Germline CDR1 is SQVTM and CDR2 is ANQGSEA. V was trimmed by 5 bases and J by 0 bases, leaving 14 bases between them.

This clonotype was picked up many times. The chain is built from TRBV7-9 and TRBJ1-1; tentative D call: TRBD1 (5 bases). V was trimmed by 5 bases and J by 6 bases, leaving 10 bases between them. The CDR3 extends over 12 amino acids. The germline CDR1 and CDR2 sequences are SEHNR and FQNEAQ (reference sequence). The CDR3 DNA follows: TGTGCCAGCAGCCCAGGGTTCTCTGAAGCTTTCTTT. It yields the protein CASSPGFSEAFF.

At least ten counts were recorded for this clonotype. Here the CDR3 DNA reads TGTGCCAGCAGCCCGGGACGATTCTATGGCTACACCTTC. Its translation: CASSPGRFYGYTF. V gene TRBV28 combines with J gene TRBJ1-2; D may be TRBD1 (5 bases). In germline, CDR1 is MDHEN, CDR2 SYDVKM. V was cut by 6 bases and J by 4 bases, with 12 bases left in between. This CDR3 contains 13 residues.

In this sample, this clonotype turned up a few times. The J gene is TRBJ2-7, the V gene TRBV11-2; D might be TRBD1 (6 bases). The CDR3 has 18 residues. CDR1 and CDR2 from the germline V gene are SGHAT and FQNNGV. V was cut by 5 bases and J by 0 bases, with 23 bases left in between. The CDR3 spells CASSDKYIRGSYSYEQYF. Written as DNA, the CDR3 is TGTGCCAGCAGCGACAAGTATATAAGGGGGTCCTACTCCTACGAGCAGTACTTC.

This chain links TRBV12-3 or TRBV12-4 with TRBJ1-1; unclear D gene. The CDR3 totals 11 residues. The V end was cut by 8 bases, the J end by 7 bases, with 11 bases between. CDR3 coding DNA: TGTGCCAGCGGACTCTCCCTTGAAGCTTTCTTT. This sequence encodes CASGLSLEAFF.

The table lists this clonotype with many counts. The chain joins TRBV13 to TRBJ1-1; tentatively, D is TRBD1 (5 bases). The germline gives CDR1 PRHDT, CDR2 FYEKMQ (reference sequence). This CDR3 contains 15 residues. Deletions cut 5 bases from V and 1 base from J, with 14 bases between. The CDR3 DNA reads TGTGCCAGCAGCCATACCGGGACGGCGAACACTGAAGCTTTCTTT. Amino acid sequence: CASSHTGTANTEAFF.

This clonotype has ten or more counts. The genes are TRBV20-1 and TRBJ1-5; D unclear. Germline values: CDR1 DFQATT, CDR2 SNEGSKA (reference sequence). V dropped 5 bases and J dropped 5 bases, with 22 bases sitting between them. This CDR3 region has 16 residues. In nucleotides, the CDR3 is TGCAGTGCTCGACGCGAATTTTCTCAAAGCTATCAGCCCCAGCATTTT. Its protein is CSARREFSQSYQPQHF.

This clonotype occurred many times. The V and J genes are TRBV14 and TRBJ2-2; D is possibly TRBD1 or TRBD2 (5 bases each). CDR1 is SGHDN and CDR2 is FVKESK in the germline V gene. V dropped 3 bases and J dropped 5 bases, with 7 bases sitting between them. This CDR3 region has 13 residues. In nucleotides, the CDR3 is TGTGCCAGCAGCCAGGGGGTAACCGGGGAGCTGTTTTTT. This gives the protein CASSQGVTGELFF. Full variable domain (outside the CDR3, taken from reference TRBV14 and TRBJ2-2): EAGVTQFPSHSVIEKGQTVTLRCDPISGHDNLYWYRRVMGKEIKFLLHFVKESKQDESGMPNNRFLAERTGGTYSTLKVQPAELEDSGVYFCASSQGVTGELFFGEGSRLTVL.

V gene TRBV5-1 combines with J gene TRBJ2-7, with a weak D call TRBD1 (6 bases). The germline V and J ends were trimmed by 0 bases and 2 bases, with 9 bases remaining between them. This CDR3 has 14 amino acids. Germline assignment: CDR1 SGHRS and CDR2 YFSETQ. The CDR3 coding sequence is TGCGCCAGCAGCTTGGATACAGGGCCCTACGAGCAGTACTTC. Its protein is CASSLDTGPYEQYF.

The chain couples TRBV30 to TRBJ2-7, with a possible D match to TRBD2 (6 bases). V shed 6 bases and J shed 1 base, with 10 bases lying between them. The CDR3 contains 12 residues. CDR1 and CDR2 (germline): GTSNPN, SVGIG (reference sequence). The CDR3 DNA follows: TGTGCCTGCGCGCGGGATTCCTACGAGCAGTACTTC. Amino acids: CACARDSYEQYF.

CDR3 bases: TGTGCCAGCAGCGTATTGTCAGTCAAGGATACGCAGTATTTT. Translating it yields CASSVLSVKDTQYF. This chain joins TRBV9 and TRBJ2-3; D not certain. V gave up 1 base and J gave up 6 bases, with 12 bases separating them. The V gene's germline CDR1 is SGDLS and CDR2 YYNGEE. The CDR3 spans 14 residues.

In its sample, this clonotype was seen many times. The V and J genes are TRBV28 and TRBJ1-2, with 7 bases fitting TRBD1. Germline CDR1 is MDHEN and CDR2 is SYDVKM. Losses at the gene ends were 3 bases for V and 7 bases for J; bases not matched to a gene: 8. The CDR3 is made up of 14 amino acids. CDR3: CASSFGQARSGYTF. The DNA for the CDR3 is TGTGCCAGCAGTTTTGGACAGGCTCGGAGTGGCTACACCTTC.

This clonotype has at least ten counts. The gene calls are TRBV20-1 and TRBJ2-5; D may be TRBD1 or TRBD2 (6 bases each). The CDR3 runs 11 residues. The V and J ends lost 5 bases and 9 bases respectively, with 13 bases between them. The V gene's germline CDR1 is DFQATT and CDR2 SNEGSKA (reference sequence). CDR3 DNA sequence: TGCAGTGCTCTTACTAGGGGGGCCCAGTACTTC. This gives the protein CSALTRGAQYF.

Concerning this clonotype: The CDR3 does not close with the conserved phenylalanine or tryptophan, likely indicating a read error. V and J are TRBV6-1 and TRBJ1-5; 8 bases map to TRBD1. After removal of 6 bases from V and 1 base from J, the junction contained 14 bases not matched to a gene. The CDR3 contains 18 residues. In germline, CDR1 is MNHNS, CDR2 SASEGT. CDR3 loop: CASSDPRTGSTSNQPQHL. DNA of the CDR3: TGTGCCAGCAGCGACCCGCGGACAGGGTCGACGAGCAATCAGCCCCAGCATCTT.

The chain couples TRBV7-2 to TRBJ2-7; 9 positions agree with TRBD1. CDR1 SGHTA and CDR2 FQGNSA come from the germline V gene. There are 15 residues in the CDR3. V was clipped by 5 bases and J by 2 bases; unmatched bases: 7. Written as DNA, the CDR3 is TGTGCCAGCAGCACCACCGGGACAGGGACCTACGAGCAGTACTTC. It is translated as CASSTTGTGTYEQYF.

The chain employs TRBV2 and TRBJ2-1; D call uncertain. Trimming shortened V by 8 bases and J by 10 bases, and 12 bases separated the two germline ends. From germline, CDR1 is SNHLY and CDR2 FYNNEI. The CDR3 contains 11 residues. The CDR3 nucleotides read TGTGCCAGCGTCCAGACCGGAGAGCAGTTCTTC. Translation gives CASVQTGEQFF.